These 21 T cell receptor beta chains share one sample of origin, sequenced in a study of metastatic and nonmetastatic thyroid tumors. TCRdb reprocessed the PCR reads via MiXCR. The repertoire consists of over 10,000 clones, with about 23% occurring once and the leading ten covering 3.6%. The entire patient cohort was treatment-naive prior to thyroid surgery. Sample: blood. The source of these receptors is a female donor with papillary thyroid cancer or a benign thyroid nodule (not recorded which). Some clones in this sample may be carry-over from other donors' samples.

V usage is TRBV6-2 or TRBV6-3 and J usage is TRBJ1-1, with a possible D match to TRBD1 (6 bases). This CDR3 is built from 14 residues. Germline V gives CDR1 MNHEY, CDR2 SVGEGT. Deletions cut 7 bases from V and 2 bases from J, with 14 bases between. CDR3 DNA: TGTGCCAGCACTCTGGGGGCGAGAAACACTGAAGCTTTCTTT. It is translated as CASTLGARNTEAFF.

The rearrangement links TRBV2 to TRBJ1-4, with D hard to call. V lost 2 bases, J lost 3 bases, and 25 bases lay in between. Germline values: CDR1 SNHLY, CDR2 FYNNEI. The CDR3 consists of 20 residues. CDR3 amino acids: CASSEFDVMAQLSANEKLFF. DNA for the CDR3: TGTGCCAGCAGTGAATTCGATGTCATGGCCCAGTTGAGTGCTAATGAAAAACTGTTTTTT.

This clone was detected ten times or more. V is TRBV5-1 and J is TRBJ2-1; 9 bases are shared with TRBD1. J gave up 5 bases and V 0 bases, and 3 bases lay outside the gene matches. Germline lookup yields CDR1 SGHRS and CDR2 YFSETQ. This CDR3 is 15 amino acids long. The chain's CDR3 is CASSLEGQGNNEQFF. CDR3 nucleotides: TGCGCCAGCAGCTTGGAGGGACAGGGAAACAATGAGCAGTTCTTC.

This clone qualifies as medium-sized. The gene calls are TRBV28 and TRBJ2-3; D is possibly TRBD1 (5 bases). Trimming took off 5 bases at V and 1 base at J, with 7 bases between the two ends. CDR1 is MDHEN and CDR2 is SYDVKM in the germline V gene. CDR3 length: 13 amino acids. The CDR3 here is CASSPRGTDTQYF. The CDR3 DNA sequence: TGTGCCAGCAGTCCCAGGGGCACAGATACGCAGTATTTT.

The chain's CDR3 is CASSVPTSGSYNEQFF. Here the CDR3 DNA reads TGTGCCAGCAGCGTACCTACTAGCGGGTCATACAATGAGCAGTTCTTC. The chain recombines TRBV9 with TRBJ2-1; 9 bases fit TRBD2. Trimming at V came to 1 base and at J to 4 bases, leaving 6 bases not matched to a gene. The CDR3 is 16 residues long. Germline V gene sequence: CDR1 SGDLS, CDR2 YYNGEE. The full variable domain, completed using reference TRBV9 and TRBJ2-1, is DSGVTQTPKHLITATGQRVTLRCSPRSGDLSVYWYQQSLDQGLQFLIQYYNGEERAKGNILERFSAQQFPDLHSELNLSSLELGDSALYFCASSVPTSGSYNEQFFGPGTRLTVL.

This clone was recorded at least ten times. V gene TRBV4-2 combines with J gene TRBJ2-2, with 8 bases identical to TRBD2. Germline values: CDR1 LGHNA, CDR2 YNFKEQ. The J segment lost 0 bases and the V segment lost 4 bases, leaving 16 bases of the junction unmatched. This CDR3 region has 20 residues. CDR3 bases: TGTGCCAGCAGCCCAGAGGGAGCACTAGCGGCCTTCTCGAACACCGGGGAGCTGTTTTTT. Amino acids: CASSPEGALAAFSNTGELFF.

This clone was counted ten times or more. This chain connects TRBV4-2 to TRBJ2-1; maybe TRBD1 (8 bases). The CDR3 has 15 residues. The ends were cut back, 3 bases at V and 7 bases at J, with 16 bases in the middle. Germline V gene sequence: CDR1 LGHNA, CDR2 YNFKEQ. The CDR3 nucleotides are TGTGCCAGCAGCCACCGAGGACAGGGACTAAATGAGCAGTTCTTC. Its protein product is CASSHRGQGLNEQFF.

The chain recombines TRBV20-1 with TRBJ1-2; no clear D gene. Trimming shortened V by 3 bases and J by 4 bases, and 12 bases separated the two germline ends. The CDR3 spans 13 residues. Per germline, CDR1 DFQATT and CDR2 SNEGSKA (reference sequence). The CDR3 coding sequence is TGCAGTGCTAGTGGACCATCGGGCTATGGCTACACCTTC. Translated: CSASGPSGYGYTF.

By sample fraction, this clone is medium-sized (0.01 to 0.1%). CDR3 region: CATSAGQRQYV. The CDR3 DNA reads as TGTGCCACCAGTGCCGGACAAAGGCAGTACGTC. This chain links TRBV24-1 with TRBJ2-7, with a possible D match to TRBD1 (5 bases). Germline CDR1 and CDR2: KGHDR and SFDVKD. The V end lost 5 bases, the J end lost 9 bases, and 10 bases lay between the germline ends. This CDR3 region has 11 residues.

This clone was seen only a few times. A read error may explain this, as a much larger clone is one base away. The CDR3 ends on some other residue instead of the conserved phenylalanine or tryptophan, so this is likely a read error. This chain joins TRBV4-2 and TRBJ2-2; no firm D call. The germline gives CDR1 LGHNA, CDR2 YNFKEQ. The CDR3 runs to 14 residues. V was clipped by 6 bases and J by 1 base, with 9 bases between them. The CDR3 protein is CASSPAGNTGELFL. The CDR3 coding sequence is TGTGCCAGCAGTCCGGCAGGGAACACCGGGGAGCTGTTTCTT.

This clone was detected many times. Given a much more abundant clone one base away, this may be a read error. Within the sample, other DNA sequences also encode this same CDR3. The DNA for the CDR3 is TGTGCCAGCAGCTTAGGGGGGACAGGATCCCAGCCCCAGCATTTT. It translates to CASSLGGTGSQPQHF. The chain is built from TRBV7-9 and TRBJ1-5; 8 nucleotides align to TRBD1. From germline, CDR1 is SEHNR and CDR2 FQNEAQ (reference sequence). The length of the CDR3 is 15 residues. V was clipped by 1 base and J by 7 bases; unmatched bases: 6.

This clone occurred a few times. The chain's CDR3 is CASSISGVEETQYF. The CDR3 DNA is TGTGCCAGTAGTATTTCAGGGGTCGAAGAGACCCAGTACTTC. The V and J genes are TRBV19 and TRBJ2-5; a weak D match, TRBD1 (6 bases). With 3 bases removed from V and 3 bases from J, the gap between germline ends came to 11 bases. Germline assignment: CDR1 LNHDA and CDR2 SQIVND (reference sequence). The CDR3 runs 14 residues. Drawing the rest from reference TRBV19 and TRBJ2-5, the complete variable domain is DGGITQSPKYLFRKEGQNVTLSCEQNLNHDAMYWYRQDPGQGLRLIYYSQIVNDFQKGDIAEGYSVSREKKESFPLTVTSAQKNPTAFYLCASSISGVEETQYFGPGTRLLVL.

CDR3 amino acids: CASSGGASGRETQYF. CDR3 nucleotides: TGTGCCAGCAGCGGAGGGGCTAGCGGGAGGGAGACCCAGTACTTC. The genes are TRBV5-4 and TRBJ2-5; 11 bases match TRBD2. V shed 4 bases and J 5 bases; nucleotides not matched to a gene: 7. The CDR3 runs to 15 residues. Germline V gene sequence: CDR1 SGHNT, CDR2 YYREEE (reference sequence).

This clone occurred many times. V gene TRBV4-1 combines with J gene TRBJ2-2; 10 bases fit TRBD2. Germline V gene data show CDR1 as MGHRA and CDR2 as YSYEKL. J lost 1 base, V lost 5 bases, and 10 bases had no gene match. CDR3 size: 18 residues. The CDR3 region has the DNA TGCGCCAGCAGCGAAGCGGTTAGCGGGGGGTGGAACACCGGGGAGCTGTTTTTT. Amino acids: CASSEAVSGGWNTGELFF.

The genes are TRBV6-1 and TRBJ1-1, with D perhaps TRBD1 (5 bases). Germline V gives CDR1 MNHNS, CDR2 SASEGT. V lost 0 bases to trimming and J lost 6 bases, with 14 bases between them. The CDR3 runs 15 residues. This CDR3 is CASSEARVTGSEAFF. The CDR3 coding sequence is TGTGCCAGCAGTGAAGCGCGTGTTACAGGATCTGAAGCTTTCTTT.

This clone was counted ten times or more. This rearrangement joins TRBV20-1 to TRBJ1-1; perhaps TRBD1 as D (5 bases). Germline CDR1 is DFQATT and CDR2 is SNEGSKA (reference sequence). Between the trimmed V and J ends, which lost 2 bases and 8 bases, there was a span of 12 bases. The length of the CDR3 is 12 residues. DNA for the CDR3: TGCAGTGCTAGATCCGGGGCAGACGAAGCTTTCTTT. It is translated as CSARSGADEAFF.

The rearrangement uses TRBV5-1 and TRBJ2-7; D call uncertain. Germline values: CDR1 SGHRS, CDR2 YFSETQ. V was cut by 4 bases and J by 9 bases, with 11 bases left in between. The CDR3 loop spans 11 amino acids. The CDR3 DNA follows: TGCGCCAGCAGCGGAACCGTGGGGCAGTACTTC. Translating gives CASSGTVGQYF.

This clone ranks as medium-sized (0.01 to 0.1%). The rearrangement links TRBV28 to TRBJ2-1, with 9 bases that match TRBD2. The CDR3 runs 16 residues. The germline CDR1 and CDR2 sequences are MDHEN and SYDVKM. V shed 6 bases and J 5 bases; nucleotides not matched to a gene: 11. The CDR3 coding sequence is TGTGCCAGCAGGATAGCGGGAGTCGAAAAGGACAATGAGCAGTTCTTC. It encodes CASRIAGVEKDNEQFF. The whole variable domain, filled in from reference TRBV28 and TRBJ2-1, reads DVKVTQSSRYLVKRTGEKVFLECVQDMDHENMFWYRQDPGLGLRLIYFSYDVKMKEKGDIPEGYSVSREKKERFSLILESASTNQTSMYLCASRIAGVEKDNEQFFGPGTRLTVL.

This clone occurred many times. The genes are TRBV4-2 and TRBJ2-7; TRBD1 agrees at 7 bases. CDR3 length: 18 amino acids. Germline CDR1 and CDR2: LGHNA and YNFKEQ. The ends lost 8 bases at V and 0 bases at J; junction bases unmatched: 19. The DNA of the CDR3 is TGTGCCAGCGTGGGTGATGATGAGATAGACAGGGTCTCCTACGAGCAGTACGTC. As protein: CASVGDDEIDRVSYEQYV.

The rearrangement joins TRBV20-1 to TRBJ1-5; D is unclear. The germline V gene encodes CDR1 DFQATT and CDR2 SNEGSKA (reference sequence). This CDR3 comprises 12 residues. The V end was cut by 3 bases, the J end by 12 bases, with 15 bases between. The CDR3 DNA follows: TGCAGTGCTAGGGACCCTAGTCAGTACCAGCATTTT. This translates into CSARDPSQYQHF.

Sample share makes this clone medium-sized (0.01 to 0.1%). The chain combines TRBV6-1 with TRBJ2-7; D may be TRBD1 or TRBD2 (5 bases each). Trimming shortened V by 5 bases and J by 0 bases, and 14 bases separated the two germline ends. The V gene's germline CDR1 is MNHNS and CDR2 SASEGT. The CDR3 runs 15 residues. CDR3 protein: CASSSTGTGSYEQYF. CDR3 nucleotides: TGTGCCAGCAGTAGCACCGGGACGGGCTCCTACGAGCAGTACTTC.